This paragraph reports one T cell receptor beta chain. TCRdb keeps only in-frame clones here, not all; method: immunoSEQ multiplex PCR. The repertoire holds about 180,000 clones, with roughly 92% as singletons. This sample stems from a study of control samples from healthy donors and cancer patients. The CDR3 is 15 amino acids. Germline CDR1 is SGDLS and CDR2 is YYNGEE. Trimming pared 4 bases from V and 0 bases from J, leaving 14 bases between. The source is a man aged 30-40 years in good health. The chain links TRBV9 to TRBJ2-7, with a possible D match to TRBD1 (6 bases). The specimen was blood. CDR3 in DNA: TGTGCCAGCAGCTTGGGGGACACCAGCTCCTACGAGCAGTACTTC. This translates into CASSLGDTSSYEQYF.